One sample yielded the 19 T cell receptor beta chains listed below, sequenced in a study of shared clonotypes between healthy human individuals. Generated by immunoSEQ multiplex PCR, the TCRdb table keeps only in-frame clones and is missing some. The sample carries about 2.2 million clones, around 93% recorded once. CD8 cells regarded as naive lacked CD45RO, were positively chosen for CCR7, and omitted terminally differentiated effector memory CD45RA+ cells. The source material was naive CD8+ T cells from PBMCs. Receptors were obtained from a man between 18 and 35 years old in good health. Some clones in this sample may be carry-over from other donors' samples.

The chain has TRBV25-1 and TRBJ2-5; no reliable D call. The germline V gene has CDR1 MGHDK and CDR2 SYGVNS. This CDR3 spans 12 amino acids. V dropped 3 bases and J dropped 5 bases, with 7 bases sitting between them. Here the CDR3 reads CASSEGWETQYF. CDR3 sequence (DNA): TGTGCCAGCAGTGAGGGGTGGGAGACCCAGTACTTC.

This clone appeared once. The rearrangement joins TRBV28 to TRBJ2-7, with D perhaps matching TRBD1 (5 bases). The V end lost 3 bases, the J end lost 2 bases, and 14 bases lay between the germline ends. The CDR3 length is 15 residues. Germline CDR1 is MDHEN and CDR2 is SYDVKM. CDR3 sequence (DNA): TGTGCCAGCAGTTTTCGGTTACTCAGGGCCTACGAGCAGTACTTC. Protein sequence: CASSFRLLRAYEQYF.

Only a few counts were recorded for this clone. This chain joins TRBV11-2 and TRBJ2-5; D uncertain. The V end was cut by 1 base, the J end by 4 bases, with 10 bases between. Germline V gene data show CDR1 as SGHAT and CDR2 as FQNNGV. The CDR3 spans 14 residues. The CDR3 nucleotides read TGTGCCAGCAGCTTAGCCAGACTTGGAGAGACCCAGTACTTC. As protein: CASSLARLGETQYF.

On this clone: The sample carries other DNA sequences with the same CDR3. The V gene is TRBV7-2, the J gene TRBJ2-1; 10 bases are a match to TRBD2. V was pared by 1 base and J by 6 bases, with 3 bases of the junction left unmatched. This CDR3 region has 15 residues. Germline loops: CDR1 SGHTA, CDR2 FQGNSA. The CDR3 sequence: CASSLGLAGVNEQFF. The CDR3 DNA follows: TGTGCCAGCAGCTTAGGGCTAGCGGGAGTCAATGAGCAGTTCTTC.

This clone was recorded once. This chain joins TRBV10-1 and TRBJ2-5; D gene uncertain. The assigned J gene may be wrong: the sequence end matches TRBJ2-7 better. This CDR3 is built from 13 residues. The germline gives CDR1 WNHNN, CDR2 SYGVQD (reference sequence). CDR3 sequence: CASSESEVNEQYF. CDR3 nucleotides: TGCGCCAGCAGTGAGTCAGAAGTAAACGAGCAGTACTTC.

The chain links TRBV28 to TRBJ2-1, with 9 bases matching TRBD2. Germline trimming cut 8 bases from V and 1 base from J; bases unmatched to any gene: 18. The length of the CDR3 is 19 residues. Looked up from germline, CDR1 is MDHEN and CDR2 is SYDVKM. The CDR3 protein is CASLGTWVAGEGSYNEQFF. For the CDR3, the DNA is TGTGCCAGCCTGGGAACGTGGGTAGCGGGAGAAGGGTCCTACAATGAGCAGTTCTTC.

The chain is built from TRBV28 and TRBJ1-1; D remains ambiguous. The CDR3 totals 15 residues. V lost 1 base and J lost 2, with 11 bases in between. CDR1 is MDHEN, CDR2 SYDVKM, per germline. In DNA form, the CDR3 reads TGTGCCAGCAGTTTATTAGGGAAACTTAACACTGAAGCTTTCTTT. It yields the protein CASSLLGKLNTEAFF.

The rearrangement joins TRBV6-4 to TRBJ2-1; TRBD2 agrees at 8 bases. The CDR3 has 15 residues. Per the germline V gene, CDR1 is MRHNA and CDR2 is SNTAGT. V shed 3 bases and J 6 bases; nucleotides not matched to a gene: 7. Written as DNA, the CDR3 is TGTGCCAGCAGTGAATCAGCGGGAGTCGTCAATGAGCAGTTCTTC. Translating gives CASSESAGVVNEQFF.

This clone was recorded once. In nucleotides, the CDR3 is TGTGCCAGCAGCCCCGCTAATACCGGGGAGCTGTTTTTT. The encoded protein is CASSPANTGELFF. The chain carries TRBV7-8 and TRBJ2-2, with no clear D. The germline CDR1 and CDR2 sequences are SGHVS and FQNEAQ. The germline V and J ends were trimmed by 5 bases and 5 bases, with 9 bases remaining between them. The length of the CDR3 is 13 residues.

For this clone: This same CDR3 is encoded by further DNA sequences in the sample. The J gene is TRBJ1-5, the V gene TRBV6-5; D is perhaps TRBD1 (5 bases). Trimming took off 2 bases at V and 4 bases at J, with 9 bases between the two ends. The CDR3 is made up of 14 amino acids. CDR1 is MNHEY, CDR2 SVGAGI, per germline. The CDR3 reads CASSYRGANQPQHF. The DNA of the CDR3 is TGTGCCAGCAGTTACCGAGGGGCTAATCAGCCCCAGCATTTT.

As concerns this clone: Other DNA sequences of this sample code for an identical CDR3. J is TRBJ2-7 and V is TRBV28; TRBD1 matches at 8 bases. The CDR3 length is 14 residues. CDR1 is MDHEN and CDR2 is SYDVKM in the germline V gene. Trimming took 3 bases from V and 3 from J; bases not matched to a gene: 4. The CDR3 nucleotides read TGTGCCAGCAGTTTCAGGGGGCAGGGCTACGAGCAGTACTTC. It is translated as CASSFRGQGYEQYF.

The V and J genes are TRBV27 and TRBJ2-7, with unresolved D. Germline-derived CDR1 and CDR2 are MNHEY and SMNVEV (reference sequence). V shed 3 bases and J shed 4 bases, with 10 bases lying between them. The CDR3 is 13 amino acids. CDR3 sequence: CASSLIPRYEQYF. The CDR3 bases are TGTGCCAGCAGTTTGATCCCTCGGTACGAGCAGTACTTC.

The chain has TRBV27 and TRBJ2-1; 13 bases line up with TRBD2. Germline CDR1 and CDR2: MNHEY and SMNVEV (reference sequence). The CDR3 has 17 amino acids. Unmatched junction bases numbered 2, after V lost 2 bases and J lost 1 base. The CDR3 DNA is TGTGCCAGCAGTTTAGGGACTAGCGGGACTTCCTACAATGAGCAGTTCTTC. Its protein product is CASSLGTSGTSYNEQFF.

This clone is a singleton in its sample. The chain carries TRBV2 and TRBJ1-1; the match to TRBD1 covers 8 bases. This CDR3 has 11 amino acids. V lost 9 bases and J lost 4; bases outside the gene matches: 1. The germline gives CDR1 SNHLY, CDR2 FYNNEI. CDR3 nucleotide sequence: TGTGCCAGACAGGGGGGCACTGAAGCTTTCTTT. Its translation is CARQGGTEAFF.

This sequence joins TRBV6-1 and TRBJ2-7, with no clear D. Germline V gene lookup returns CDR1 MNHNS and CDR2 SASEGT. The CDR3 loop spans 15 amino acids. Trimming stripped 5 bases from V and 2 bases from J, with 16 bases between. The CDR3 sequence: CASSPALRAPYEQYF. DNA for the CDR3: TGTGCCAGCAGTCCGGCCCTCCGGGCACCCTACGAGCAGTACTTC.

This clone was found a few times. The chain uses TRBV11-2 and TRBJ1-1, with D unclear. V lost 7 bases to trimming and J lost 6 bases, with 12 bases between them. This CDR3 has 12 amino acids. Germline V gives CDR1 SGHAT, CDR2 FQNNGV. This CDR3 is CASNSAQPEAFF. DNA for the CDR3: TGTGCCAGCAACTCGGCACAGCCTGAAGCTTTCTTT.

The V gene is TRBV27, the J gene TRBJ2-5, with 7 bases matching TRBD1. The CDR3 is made up of 13 amino acids. Trimming cost V 7 bases and J 3 bases; bases outside gene matches: 5. In germline, CDR1 is MNHEY, CDR2 SMNVEV (reference sequence). The CDR3 DNA sequence: TGTGCCAGCATGAACAGGGGCGAAGAGACCCAGTACTTC. It yields the protein CASMNRGEETQYF.

DNA for the CDR3: TGTGCCAGCAGCCCCGGGGGAGCGGAGACCCAGTACTTC. It encodes CASSPGGAETQYF. The V call is TRBV7-3, the J call TRBJ2-5; a possible D gene is TRBD2 (6 bases). This CDR3 is built from 13 residues. V was pared by 5 bases and J by 5 bases, with 12 bases between. Germline CDR1 reads SGHTA; CDR2 reads FQGTGA.

The chain is built from TRBV19 and TRBJ2-3, with TRBD1 as a possible D gene (5 bases). The V end was cut by 1 base, the J end by 4 bases, with 9 bases between. The CDR3 sequence is 14 residues long. Germline V gives CDR1 LNHDA, CDR2 SQIVND (reference sequence). The CDR3 coding sequence is TGTGCCAGTAGTATAGTCCAGGGCGCAGATACGCAGTATTTT. Residues: CASSIVQGADTQYF.